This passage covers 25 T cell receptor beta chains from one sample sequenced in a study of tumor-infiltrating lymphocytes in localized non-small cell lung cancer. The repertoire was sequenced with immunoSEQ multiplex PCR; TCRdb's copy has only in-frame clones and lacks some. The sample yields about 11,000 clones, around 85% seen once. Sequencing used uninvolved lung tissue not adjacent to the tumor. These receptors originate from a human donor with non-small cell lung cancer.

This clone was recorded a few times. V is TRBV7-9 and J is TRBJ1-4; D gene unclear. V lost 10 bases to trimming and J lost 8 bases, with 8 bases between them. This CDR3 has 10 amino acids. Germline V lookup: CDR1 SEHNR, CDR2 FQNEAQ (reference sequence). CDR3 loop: CATSGEKLFF. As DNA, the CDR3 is TGTGCCACCAGTGGGGAAAAACTGTTTTTT.

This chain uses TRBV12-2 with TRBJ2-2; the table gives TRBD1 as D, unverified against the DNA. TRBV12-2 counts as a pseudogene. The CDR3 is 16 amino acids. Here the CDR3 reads CASRKTGTGHTGELFF. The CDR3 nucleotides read TGTGCAAGTCGCAAAACCGGGACAGGGCACACCGGGGAGCTGTTTTTT.

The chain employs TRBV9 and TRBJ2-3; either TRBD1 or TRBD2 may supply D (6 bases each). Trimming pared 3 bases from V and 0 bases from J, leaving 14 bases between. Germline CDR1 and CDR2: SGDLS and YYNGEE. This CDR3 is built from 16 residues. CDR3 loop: CASSGRGGPSTDTQYF. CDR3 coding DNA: TGTGCCAGCAGCGGAAGAGGGGGGCCGAGCACAGATACGCAGTATTTT.

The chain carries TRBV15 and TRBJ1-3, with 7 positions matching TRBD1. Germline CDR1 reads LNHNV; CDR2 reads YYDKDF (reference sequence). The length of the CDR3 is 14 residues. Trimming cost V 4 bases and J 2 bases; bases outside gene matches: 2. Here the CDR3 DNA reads TGTGCCACCAGCACCGACAGGGCTGGAAACACCATATATTTT. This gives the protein CATSTDRAGNTIYF.

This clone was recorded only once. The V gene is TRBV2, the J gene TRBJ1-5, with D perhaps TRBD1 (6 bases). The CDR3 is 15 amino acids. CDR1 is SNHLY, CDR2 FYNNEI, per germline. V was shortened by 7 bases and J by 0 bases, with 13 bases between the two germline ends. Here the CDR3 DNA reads TGTGCCAGCAAAGAAGGGGGGTATAGCAATCAGCCCCAGCATTTT. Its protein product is CASKEGGYSNQPQHF.

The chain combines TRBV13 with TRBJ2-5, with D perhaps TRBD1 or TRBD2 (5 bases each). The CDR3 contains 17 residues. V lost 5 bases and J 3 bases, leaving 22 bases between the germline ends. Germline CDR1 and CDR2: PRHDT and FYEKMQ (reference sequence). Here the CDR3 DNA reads TGTGCCAGCAGCCCGGGGATGGGCAGGGAACATGAAGAGACCCAGTACTTC. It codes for CASSPGMGREHEETQYF.

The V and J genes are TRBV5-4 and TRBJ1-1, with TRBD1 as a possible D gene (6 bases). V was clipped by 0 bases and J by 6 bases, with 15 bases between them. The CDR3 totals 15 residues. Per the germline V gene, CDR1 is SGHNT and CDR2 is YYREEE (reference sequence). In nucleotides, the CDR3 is TGTGCCAGCAGCTTGGCCCCGGGGGCGAAGTCTGAAGCTTTCTTT. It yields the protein CASSLAPGAKSEAFF.

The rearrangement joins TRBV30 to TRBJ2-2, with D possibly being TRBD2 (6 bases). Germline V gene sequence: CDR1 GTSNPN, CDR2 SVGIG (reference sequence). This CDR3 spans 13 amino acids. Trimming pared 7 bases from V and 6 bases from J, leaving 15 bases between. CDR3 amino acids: CAFRGRWPGELFF. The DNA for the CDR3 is TGTGCCTTCCGGGGGAGGTGGCCCGGGGAGCTGTTTTTT.

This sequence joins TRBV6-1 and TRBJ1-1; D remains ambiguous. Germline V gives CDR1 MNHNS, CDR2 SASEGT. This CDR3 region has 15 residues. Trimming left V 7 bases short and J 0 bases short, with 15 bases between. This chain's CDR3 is CASIRAPGMNTEAFF. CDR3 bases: TGTGCCAGCATAAGGGCGCCGGGGATGAACACTGAAGCTTTCTTT.

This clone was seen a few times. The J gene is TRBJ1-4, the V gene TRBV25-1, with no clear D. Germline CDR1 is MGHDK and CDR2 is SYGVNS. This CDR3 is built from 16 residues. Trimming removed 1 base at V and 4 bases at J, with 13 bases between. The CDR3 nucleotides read TGTGCCAGCAGTGAATGGTCCGGGAAGCGTAATGAAAAACTGTTTTTT. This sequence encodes CASSEWSGKRNEKLFF.

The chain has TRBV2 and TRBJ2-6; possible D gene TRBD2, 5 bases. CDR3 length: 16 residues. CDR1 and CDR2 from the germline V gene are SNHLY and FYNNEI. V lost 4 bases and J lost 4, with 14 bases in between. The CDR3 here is CASSVSGDSGANVLTF. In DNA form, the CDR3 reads TGTGCCAGCAGTGTATCCGGGGATAGCGGGGCCAACGTCCTGACTTTC.

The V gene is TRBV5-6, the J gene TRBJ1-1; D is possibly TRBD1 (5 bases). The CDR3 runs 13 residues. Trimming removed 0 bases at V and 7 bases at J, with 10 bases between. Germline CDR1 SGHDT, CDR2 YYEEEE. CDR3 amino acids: CASSLGRQLEAFF. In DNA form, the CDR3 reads TGTGCCAGCAGCTTGGGTAGACAGCTTGAAGCTTTCTTT.

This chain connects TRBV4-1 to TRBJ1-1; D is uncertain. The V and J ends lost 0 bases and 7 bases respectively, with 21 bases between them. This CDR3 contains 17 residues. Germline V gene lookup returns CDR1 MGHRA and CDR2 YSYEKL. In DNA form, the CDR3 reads TGCGCCAGCAGCCAAGATCCCGAGGAAACTTTGATTCATGAAGCTTTCTTT. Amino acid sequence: CASSQDPEETLIHEAFF.

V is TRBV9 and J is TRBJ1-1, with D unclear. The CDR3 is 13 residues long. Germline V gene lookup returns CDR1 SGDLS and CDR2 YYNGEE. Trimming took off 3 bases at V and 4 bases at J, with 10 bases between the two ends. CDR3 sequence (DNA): TGTGCCAGCAGCGCGGGTAGAGGCACTGAAGCTTTCTTT. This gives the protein CASSAGRGTEAFF.

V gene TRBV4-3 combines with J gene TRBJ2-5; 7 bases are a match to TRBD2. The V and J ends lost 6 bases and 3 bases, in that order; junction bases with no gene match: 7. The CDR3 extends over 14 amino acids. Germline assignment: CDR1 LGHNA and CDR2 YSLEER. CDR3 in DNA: TGCGCCAGCAGTCTGGGGAGCGGGGAAGAGACCCAGTACTTC. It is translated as CASSLGSGEETQYF.

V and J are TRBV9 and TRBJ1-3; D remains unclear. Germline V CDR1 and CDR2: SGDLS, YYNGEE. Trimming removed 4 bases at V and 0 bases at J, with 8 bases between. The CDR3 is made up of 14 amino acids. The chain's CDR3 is CASSLESSGNTIYF. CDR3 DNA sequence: TGTGCCAGCAGCTTGGAGAGCTCTGGAAACACCATATATTTT.

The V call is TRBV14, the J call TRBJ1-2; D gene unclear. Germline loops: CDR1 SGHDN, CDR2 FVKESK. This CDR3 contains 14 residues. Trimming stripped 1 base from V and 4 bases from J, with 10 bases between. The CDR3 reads CASSQGMMAYGYTF. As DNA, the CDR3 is TGTGCCAGCAGCCAAGGGATGATGGCCTATGGCTACACCTTC.

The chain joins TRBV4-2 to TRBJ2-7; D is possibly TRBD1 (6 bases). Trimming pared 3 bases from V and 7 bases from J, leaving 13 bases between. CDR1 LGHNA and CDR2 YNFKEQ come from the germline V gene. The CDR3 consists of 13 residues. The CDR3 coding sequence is TGTGCCAGCAGCCAGCCGGAGCAGGGGGAGCAGTACTTC. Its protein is CASSQPEQGEQYF.

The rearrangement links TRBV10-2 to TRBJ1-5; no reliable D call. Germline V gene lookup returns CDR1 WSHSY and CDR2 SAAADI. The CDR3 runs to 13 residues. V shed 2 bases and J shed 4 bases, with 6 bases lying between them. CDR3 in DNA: TGCGCCAGCAGTGAGCTGGGGAATCAGCCCCAGCATTTT. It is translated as CASSELGNQPQHF.

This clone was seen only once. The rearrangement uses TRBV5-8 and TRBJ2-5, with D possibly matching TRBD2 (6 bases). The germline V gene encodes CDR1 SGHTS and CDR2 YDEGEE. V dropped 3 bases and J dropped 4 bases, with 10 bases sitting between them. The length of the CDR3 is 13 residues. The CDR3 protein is CASSWGLGETQYF. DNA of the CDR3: TGTGCCAGCAGCTGGGGACTGGGAGAGACCCAGTACTTC.

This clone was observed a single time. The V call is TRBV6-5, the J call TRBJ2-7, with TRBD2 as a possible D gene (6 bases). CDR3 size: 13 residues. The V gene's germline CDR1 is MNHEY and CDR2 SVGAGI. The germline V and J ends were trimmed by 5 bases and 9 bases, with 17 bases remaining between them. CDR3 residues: CASSPSLASRQYF. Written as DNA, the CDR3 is TGTGCCAGCAGTCCCTCACTAGCTTCGCGGCAGTACTTC.

CDR3 sequence (DNA): TGTGCCAGCAGCCCTTCTAGGATCACTGAAGCTTTCTTT. Its protein is CASSPSRITEAFF. V is TRBV11-2 and J is TRBJ1-1; D remains ambiguous. V shed 5 bases and J shed 4 bases, with 11 bases lying between them. The CDR3 has 13 residues. Germline loops: CDR1 SGHAT, CDR2 FQNNGV.

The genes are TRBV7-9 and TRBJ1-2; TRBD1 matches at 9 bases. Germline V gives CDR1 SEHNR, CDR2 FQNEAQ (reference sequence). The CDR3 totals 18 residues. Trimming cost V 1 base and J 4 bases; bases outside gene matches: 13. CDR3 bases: TGTGCCAGCAGCTTAGGCGACGACAGGGGGTTAAGTCTCTATGGCTACACCTTC. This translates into CASSLGDDRGLSLYGYTF.

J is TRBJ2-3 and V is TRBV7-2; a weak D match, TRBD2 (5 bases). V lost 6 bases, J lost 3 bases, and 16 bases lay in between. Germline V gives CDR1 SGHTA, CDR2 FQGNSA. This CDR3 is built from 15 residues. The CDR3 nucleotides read TGTGCCAGCAGAGCTTTAGTTGGCGGGACAGATACGCAGTATTTT. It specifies CASRALVGGTDTQYF.

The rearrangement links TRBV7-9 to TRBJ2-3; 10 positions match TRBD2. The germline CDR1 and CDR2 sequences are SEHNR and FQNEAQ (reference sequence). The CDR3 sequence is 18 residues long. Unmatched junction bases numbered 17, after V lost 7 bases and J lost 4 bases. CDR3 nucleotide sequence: TGTGCCAGCAACTGGTCTTGGAGCGGGGGGGTGTGGGCAGATACGCAGTATTTT. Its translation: CASNWSWSGGVWADTQYF.